Here is one T cell receptor (beta chain) with its context. The CDR3 runs to 15 residues. Looked up from germline, CDR1 is LGHDT and CDR2 is YNNKEL (reference sequence). V was pared by 1 base and J by 8 bases, with 12 bases between. The data were taken from a study of blood T cell repertoires in COVID-19. The wider study: The analysed material was cDNA or gDNA that came from T cells, B-cell-depleted T cells, or PBMCs.

Generated by immunoSEQ multiplex PCR, the TCRdb table keeps only in-frame clones and is missing some. The top ten hold about 1.8% of the sample, which has 90,000 to 120,000 clones, less than 75% seen once. This sequence was found in a woman in her 40s with acute or convalescent COVID-19. Sample: peripheral blood. The V and J genes are TRBV3-1 (or the pseudogene TRBV3-2) and TRBJ1-6; D is undetermined. The CDR3 spells CASSQAGAGDSPLHF. CDR3 nucleotide sequence: TGTGCCAGCAGCCAAGCTGGCGCGGGAGATTCACCCCTCCACTTT.